Given below is one T cell receptor beta chain in context. Its antigen is not known. The CDR3 runs 15 residues. CDR1 is MDHEN and CDR2 is SYDVKM in the germline V gene. V was trimmed by 6 bases and J by 5 bases, leaving 19 bases between them. The record originates from a study of CD8 T cells in Susac syndrome. Study details: Patients with Susac syndrome were, at the time of blood collection, therapy-naive, maintained on corticosteroids, or maintained on intravenous immunoglobulin alone. General study findings and limits: That the number of individuals in its TCR sequencing and HLA analysis was relatively small was acknowledged by the study.

Random hexamers served to reverse transcribe about 0.45 to 1 ug RNA. Multiplex immunoSEQ PCR targeted 54 Vbeta and 13 Jbeta TCR beta segments. TCRdb used MiXCR to reprocess the immunoSEQ multiplex PCR reads, holding one entry per CDR3 protein. Altogether around 150,000 distinct CDR3 sequences are present, almost 96% being singletons, with the ten largest covering over 0.075%. This chain connects TRBV28 to TRBJ2-5, with D perhaps assigned TRBD1 or TRBD2 (5 bases each). The specimen sequenced was CD4+ T cells from PBMCs. This receptor was obtained from a human donor with Susac syndrome. The CDR3 nucleotides read TGTGCCAGCAGCCCTGTTGGGGCGGGCAGGGAGACCCAGTACTTC. Amino acids: CASSPVGAGRETQYF.